This TCR beta chain appears in the sequencing data of a study of radiotherapy plus CTLA-4 blockade in lung cancer. Study overall: Of the patients, roughly 17% showed objective responses and under 40% attained disease control. Study observations and caveats: Dynamics of early blood T cell clones, together with interferon-beta, were reportedly the best predictors of response.

Points on this clone: Its antigen is not known.

The germline V gene encodes CDR1 LNHNV and CDR2 YYDKDF (reference sequence). The V and J ends lost 3 bases and 0 bases, in that order; junction bases with no gene match: 2. The CDR3 contains 16 residues. Patients in the study, people with chemo-refractory metastatic non-small-cell lung cancer, received focal radiation plus ipilimumab CTLA-4 blockade. TCRdb keeps only in-frame clones here, not all; method: immunoSEQ multiplex PCR. The table includes fewer than 75,000 clones, around nine tenths detected once. The chain joins TRBV15 to TRBJ2-3, with 11 bases aligning to TRBD2. This TCR was sampled from a human donor with non-small cell lung cancer that progressed on radiotherapy plus ipilimumab. Sequenced here: peripheral blood, sampled from a patient treated with radiotherapy plus ipilimumab. The CDR3: CATSRGTSGSTDTQYF. CDR3 in DNA: TGTGCCACCAGCAGGGGGACTAGCGGTAGCACAGATACGCAGTATTTT. The variable domain in full, with the rest retrieved from reference TRBV15 and TRBJ2-3, is DAMVIQNPRYQVTQFGKPVTLSCSQTLNHNVMYWYQQKSSQAPKLLFHYYDKDFNNEADTPDNFQSRRPNTSFCFLDIRSPGLGDTAMYLCATSRGTSGSTDTQYFGPGTRLTVL.